The 17 T cell receptor beta chains in this list originate from one sample, sequenced in a study of blood T cell repertoires in COVID-19. This table comes from immunoSEQ multiplex PCR, and its TCRdb copy is limited to in-frame clones, with some not included. The sample yields about 110,000 clones, about three quarters seen once. Sequenced: peripheral blood. These receptors were taken from a woman in her forties with acute or convalescent COVID-19.

This clone was seen just once. The genes are TRBV6-6 and TRBJ2-2, with 7 positions matching TRBD2. The CDR3 covers 13 residues. V dropped 2 bases and J dropped 7; count of bases not matched to a gene: 1. From germline, CDR1 is MNHNY and CDR2 SVGAGI (reference sequence). CDR3 residues: CASSYTGGGELFF. As DNA, the CDR3 is TGTGCCAGCAGTTACACGGGGGGCGGGGAGCTGTTTTTT.

This clone has more than one count but fewer than ten. V and J are TRBV9 and TRBJ1-6; 7 positions match TRBD1. There are 16 residues in the CDR3. Germline V lookup: CDR1 SGDLS, CDR2 YYNGEE. V lost 0 bases, J lost 6 bases, and 6 bases stayed unmatched. This CDR3 reads CASSVDPGTANSPLHF. Written as DNA, the CDR3 is TGTGCCAGCAGCGTAGACCCCGGGACAGCTAATTCACCCCTCCACTTT.

The chain is built from TRBV15 and TRBJ1-2; D remains unclear. CDR1 is LNHNV, CDR2 YYDKDF, per germline (reference sequence). The V gene lost 3 bases and the J gene lost 4 bases, with 15 bases spanning the gap. This CDR3 has 15 amino acids. The CDR3 region is CATSSSYGEGYGYTF. As DNA, the CDR3 is TGTGCCACCAGCAGCTCTTACGGGGAGGGCTATGGCTACACCTTC. The full variable domain, with the rest looked up from reference TRBV15 and TRBJ1-2, is DAMVIQNPRYQVTQFGKPVTLSCSQTLNHNVMYWYQQKSSQAPKLLFHYYDKDFNNEADTPDNFQSRRPNTSFCFLDIRSPGLGDTAMYLCATSSSYGEGYGYTFGSGTRLTVV.

This sequence joins TRBV24-1 and TRBJ2-2, with 7 bases fitting TRBD1. The CDR3 is 14 amino acids. V gave up 10 bases and J gave up 4 bases; unmatched junction bases: 8. Per germline, CDR1 KGHDR and CDR2 SFDVKD. The CDR3 here is CATIGQAGTGELFF. Written as DNA, the CDR3 is TGTGCCACTATAGGACAGGCGGGCACCGGGGAGCTGTTTTTT.

This clone was seen once. The chain couples TRBV4-1 to TRBJ2-7; D is possibly TRBD1 (6 bases). V was trimmed by 4 bases and J by 5 bases, leaving 12 bases between them. Germline assignment: CDR1 MGHRA and CDR2 YSYEKL. The CDR3 contains 13 residues. CDR3 nucleotide sequence: TGCGCCAGCAGCCCAGGGGTGTTCAACGAGCAGTACTTC. Residues: CASSPGVFNEQYF.

This chain links TRBV10-3 with TRBJ1-5; D gene unclear. Germline V CDR1 and CDR2: ENHRY, SYGVKD. Trimming stripped 0 bases from V and 5 bases from J, with 8 bases between. The length of the CDR3 is 14 residues. The CDR3 loop is CAISESGDHQPQHF. CDR3 in DNA: TGTGCCATCAGTGAGTCCGGAGATCATCAGCCCCAGCATTTT.

V is TRBV9 and J is TRBJ2-1, with TRBD2 matching 11 bases. The V gene's germline CDR1 is SGDLS and CDR2 YYNGEE. Losses at the gene ends were 2 bases for V and 6 bases for J; bases not matched to a gene: 1. CDR3 size: 14 residues. DNA for the CDR3: TGTGCCAGCAGCGTGACTAGCGGGGTCAATGAGCAGTTCTTC. The encoded protein is CASSVTSGVNEQFF.

This rearrangement joins TRBV4-1 to TRBJ2-5; TRBD1 matches at 8 bases. The CDR3 runs to 16 residues. Germline V CDR1 and CDR2: MGHRA, YSYEKL. The V and J ends lost 5 bases and 6 bases, in that order; junction bases with no gene match: 14. CDR3 coding DNA: TGCGCCAGCAGCAGACCGGACAGGGCCCAGGGGCAGACCCAGTACTTC. The encoded protein is CASSRPDRAQGQTQYF.

Of note for this clone: One junction end does not reproduce the germline sequence, and a read error may be involved. The rearrangement uses TRBV7-6 and TRBJ1-2; D remains ambiguous. CDR3 length equals 10 residues. Germline V CDR1 and CDR2: SGHVS, FNYEAQ. The CDR3 DNA reads as TGTGCCAGCAGCTTAGATAAAGACTCCTTC. The encoded protein is CASSLDKDSF.

CDR3 coding DNA: TGTGCCAGCGAGGGGTTAAGGGGGCCTGAAAAACTGTTTTTT. This translates into CASEGLRGPEKLFF. The chain joins TRBV2 to TRBJ1-4, with 7 positions matching TRBD1. CDR1 and CDR2 from the germline V gene are SNHLY and FYNNEI. The V gene end was trimmed by 8 bases and the J gene end by 7 bases; junction bases not matched to a gene: 10. This CDR3 has 14 amino acids. The entire variable domain, with the rest obtained from reference TRBV2 and TRBJ1-4, is as follows: EPEVTQTPSHQVTQMGQEVILRCVPISNHLYFYWYRQILGQKVEFLVSFYNNEISEKSEIFDDQFSVERPDGSNFTLKIRSTKLEDSAMYFCASEGLRGPEKLFFGSGTQLSVL.

The gene calls are TRBV10-3 and TRBJ1-5; unclear D gene. V was clipped by 6 bases and J by 0 bases, with 12 bases between them. Germline CDR1 is ENHRY and CDR2 is SYGVKD. This CDR3 comprises 15 residues. The CDR3 loop is CAIRLDGNSNQPQHF. CDR3 in DNA: TGTGCCATCAGACTGGACGGGAATAGCAATCAGCCCCAGCATTTT.

The sample holds a few counts of this clone. This chain's CDR3 is CASRILAGLSTDTQYF. The DNA for the CDR3 is TGTGCCAGCAGGATACTAGCGGGGCTAAGCACAGATACGCAGTATTTT. The J gene is TRBJ2-3, the V gene TRBV5-6; 10 nucleotides match TRBD2. V shed 5 bases and J 0 bases; nucleotides not matched to a gene: 6. The CDR3 has 16 residues. Germline loops: CDR1 SGHDT, CDR2 YYEEEE.

CDR3 nucleotide sequence: TGTGCCAGCAGCTTAGGGCGGGAAAAACTGTTTTTT. This encodes CASSLGREKLFF. The chain carries TRBV7-2 and TRBJ1-4; D not certain. V lost 1 base and J lost 8, with 5 bases in between. Germline V lookup: CDR1 SGHTA, CDR2 FQGNSA. The CDR3 sequence is 12 residues long.

The chain uses TRBV5-1 and TRBJ2-5; D is unclear. Looked up from germline, CDR1 is SGHRS and CDR2 is YFSETQ. This CDR3 comprises 14 residues. V was shortened by 9 bases and J by 2 bases, with 17 bases between the two germline ends. CDR3 sequence: CATQPTAGQETQYF. CDR3 in DNA: TGCGCCACCCAGCCAACAGCCGGACAAGAGACCCAGTACTTC. Using reference TRBV5-1 and TRBJ2-5 for the parts outside the CDR3, the full variable domain is KAGVTQTPRYLIKTRGQQVTLSCSPISGHRSVSWYQQTPGQGLQFLFEYFSETQRNKGNFPGRFSGRQFSNSRSEMNVSTLELGDSALYLCATQPTAGQETQYFGPGTRLLVL.

The rearrangement uses TRBV19 and TRBJ1-2; 7 bases are a match to TRBD1. Germline V CDR1 and CDR2: LNHDA, SQIVND (reference sequence). The CDR3 runs 11 residues. With 5 bases clipped from V and 8 bases from J, the junction kept 2 bases outside the gene matches. This chain's CDR3 is CASSSGGGYTF. CDR3 sequence (DNA): TGTGCCAGTAGTTCAGGGGGAGGCTACACCTTC. Based on the CDR3 plus reference TRBV19 and TRBJ1-2, the full variable domain is DGGITQSPKYLFRKEGQNVTLSCEQNLNHDAMYWYRQDPGQGLRLIYYSQIVNDFQKGDIAEGYSVSREKKESFPLTVTSAQKNPTAFYLCASSSGGGYTFGSGTRLTVV.

Regarding this clone: Given a much more abundant clone one base away, this may be a read error. The V gene is TRBV5-6, the J gene TRBJ2-2; 7 nucleotides line up with TRBD1. The V gene end was trimmed by 0 bases and the J gene end by 1 base; junction bases not matched to a gene: 0. The CDR3 consists of 15 residues. Germline V lookup: CDR1 SGHDT, CDR2 YYEEEE. The CDR3 region is CASSLGTGNTGELFF. For the CDR3, the DNA is TGTGCCAGCAGCTTGGGGACAGGGAACACCGGGGAGCTGTTTTTT.

This clone was picked up many times. The rearrangement uses TRBV25-1 and TRBJ2-7, with D unclear. Germline V gene sequence: CDR1 MGHDK, CDR2 SYGVNS. Trimming took off 5 bases at V and 2 bases at J, with 16 bases between the two ends. There are 15 residues in the CDR3. The CDR3 is CASSHPAGTTYEQYF. CDR3 nucleotides: TGTGCCAGCAGTCACCCCGCAGGAACAACCTACGAGCAGTACTTC.